This T cell receptor (beta chain) came from a study of PD-L1 blockade in urothelial cancer. Turning to the study itself: The researchers analyzed blood 3 weeks (second dose) and 6 weeks after treatment start.

Synthetic TCR analog templates were spiked into each PCR. Assay: immunoSEQ multiplex PCR; the TCRdb copy retains only in-frame clones and omits some. Of more than 90,000 clones listed, about nine tenths are singletons. The V gene lost 6 bases and the J gene lost 6 bases, with 15 bases spanning the gap. Germline lookup yields CDR1 MDHEN and CDR2 SYDVKM. The length of the CDR3 is 14 residues. Indicated time point: pretreatment peripheral blood. The material sequenced was PBMCs, taken around atezolizumab (anti-PD-L1) treatment. The gene calls are TRBV28 and TRBJ2-1, with a weak D call TRBD2 (6 bases). The TCR comes from a man aged 55 to 70 with urothelial cancer. The CDR3 loop is CASSRPGSSNEQFF. The CDR3, as DNA: TGTGCCAGCAGCCGCCCCGGGAGCTCCAATGAGCAGTTCTTC.